This TCR beta chain is drawn from a study of identical twins. Study-level points and caveats: Because invariant MAIT and iNKT cells could be present, zero-insertion analyses could be partly confounded.

Between the trimmed V and J ends, which lost 4 bases and 0 bases, there was a span of 7 bases. This CDR3 is built from 12 residues. CDR1 and CDR2 from the germline V gene are DFQATT and SNEGSKA (reference sequence). In the case of this clonotype: The antigen is not known.

TCRdb independently ran MiXCR on the 5' RACE reads; one entry per CDR3 protein. The sample lists 450,000 or so distinct CDR3 sequences; roughly a quarter were seen once. These data are also associated with another study on T cells expressing NK-cell markers.

This TCR was sampled from a woman aged 18-29 years in good health. The chain carries TRBV20-1 and TRBJ2-7; D unclear. The sequenced material came from CD4+ T cells sorted from blood. CDR3 DNA sequence: TGCAGTGCTATTGGGTACTCCTACGAGCAGTACTTC. It yields the protein CSAIGYSYEQYF.